This TCR beta chain originates from a study of blood T cell repertoires in COVID-19. Study-wide background: COVID-19 samples, acute and convalescent, were from the United States, Italy and Spain. Nucleic acid was either cDNA or gDNA, and it came from T cells, B-cell-depleted T cells, or PBMCs.

With 5 bases removed from V and 4 bases from J, the gap between germline ends came to 17 bases. This CDR3 is 15 amino acids long. Per germline, CDR1 SGHTA and CDR2 FQGNSA. The assay was immunoSEQ multiplex PCR, and TCRdb's table has in-frame clones only and misses some. The sample includes under 250,000 clones, approximately 84% of them seen just once. The V call is TRBV7-2, the J call TRBJ1-2, with D perhaps TRBD1 (6 bases). The source of this sequence is a man in his forties or fifties with acute or convalescent COVID-19. Sequencing was carried out using peripheral blood. The CDR3 sequence: CASSPDRGAVYGYTF. The CDR3 nucleotides are TGTGCCAGCAGCCCCGACCGGGGGGCAGTCTATGGCTACACCTTC.